Listed below are T cell receptor beta chains from one sample, sequenced in a study of T-cell reconstitution after alpha-beta-depleted transplantation in children. MiXCR, run by TCRdb on the PCR reads, gives a single entry per CDR3 protein. The sample shows some 120,000 distinct CDR3 sequences, 9.5% to 10% of them seen only once. This sample comprised PBMCs, mostly from graft donor cells, obtained 180 days after TCRalphabeta/CD19-depleted stem cell transplant. The receptors derive from a girl under three years old who had a stem cell transplant for combined immunodeficiency, so the T cells may come from the graft donor. The CDR3 runs from the conserved cysteine through the conserved F or W.

v_call cdr3_aa
TRBV6-2/TRBV6-3 CASSYGPGELFF
TRBV7-2 CASSLGQGFIHEQYF
TRBV15 CATSLRRGGWGDTQYF
TRBV29-1 CSVGRGRNQPQHF
TRBV5-1 CASSPGQGGLETQYF
TRBV29-1 CSVDAGAVGELFF
TRBV3-1 CASSQDPGRINYGYTF
TRBV7-9 CASSLAYRGFQETQYF
TRBV11-2 CASSPPLSGLIYEQYF
TRBV12-3/TRBV12-4 CASSFAAGGGAEQYF
TRBV5-4 CASSLSPSYEQYF
TRBV11-3 CASSLSSGRDYEQYF
TRBV5-5 CASSLMRINEQFF
TRBV3-1 CASSQELTGPYEQYF
TRBV7-7 CASSPLGGSTGELFF
TRBV18 CASSPSGNTGELFF
TRBV20-1 CSATGTSGYEQYF
TRBV5-1 CASSLTGSRETQYF
TRBV12-3/TRBV12-4 CASSLISAPGVNLYEQYF
TRBV5-4 CASSWAGTGSTEAFF
TRBV20-1 CSAKDRGYEQYF
TRBV6-5 CASSYRTGKSYEQYF
TRBV5-1 CASSLPGTTSTDTQYF
TRBV12-3/TRBV12-4 CASRFGQGARGSGEQYF
TRBV12-3/TRBV12-4 CASSFVGRRGLASSYEQYF
TRBV12-3/TRBV12-4 CASRMNTGELFF
TRBV12-3/TRBV12-4 CASSLDPGWNQPQHF
TRBV9 CASSYGTSASYEQYF
TRBV12-3/TRBV12-4 CASSQRPVGGANVLTF
TRBV6-2/TRBV6-3 CASSSQEMRALMNTEAFF
TRBV28 CASSTLERGRHEQYF
TRBV27 CASSLWGGGDYEQYF